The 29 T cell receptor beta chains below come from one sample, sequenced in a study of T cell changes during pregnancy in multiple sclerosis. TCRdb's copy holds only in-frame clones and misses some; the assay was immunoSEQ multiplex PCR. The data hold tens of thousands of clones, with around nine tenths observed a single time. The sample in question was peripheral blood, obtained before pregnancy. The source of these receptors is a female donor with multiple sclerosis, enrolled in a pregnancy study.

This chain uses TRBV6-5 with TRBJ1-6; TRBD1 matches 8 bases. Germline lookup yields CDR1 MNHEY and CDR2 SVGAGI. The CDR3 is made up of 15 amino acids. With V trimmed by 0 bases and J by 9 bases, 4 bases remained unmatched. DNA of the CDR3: TGTGCCAGCAGTTACTCGAGGGACAGGTCTTCACCCCTCCACTTT. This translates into CASSYSRDRSSPLHF.

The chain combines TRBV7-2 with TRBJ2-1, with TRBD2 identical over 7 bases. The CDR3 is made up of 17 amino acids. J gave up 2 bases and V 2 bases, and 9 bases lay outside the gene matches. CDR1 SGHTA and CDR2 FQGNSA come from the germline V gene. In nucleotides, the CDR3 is TGTGCCAGCAGCTTAACCCGAAGCGGGGATACCTACAATGAGCAGTTCTTC. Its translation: CASSLTRSGDTYNEQFF.

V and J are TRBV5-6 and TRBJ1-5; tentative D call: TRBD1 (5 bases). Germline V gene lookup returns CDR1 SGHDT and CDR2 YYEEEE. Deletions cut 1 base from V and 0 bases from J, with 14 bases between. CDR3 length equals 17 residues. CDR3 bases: TGTGCCAGCAGCTTGTTAGGGGAGGACCATAGCAATCAGCCCCAGCATTTT. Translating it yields CASSLLGEDHSNQPQHF.

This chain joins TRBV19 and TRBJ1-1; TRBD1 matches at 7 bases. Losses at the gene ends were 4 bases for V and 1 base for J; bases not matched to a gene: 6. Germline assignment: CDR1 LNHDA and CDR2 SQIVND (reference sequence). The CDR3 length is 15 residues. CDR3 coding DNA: TGTGCCAGTAGTAGATGGGACAGCAGGAACACTGAAGCTTTCTTT. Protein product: CASSRWDSRNTEAFF.

The CDR3, as DNA: TGTGCCAGCAGCCCAGGACTAGCGGGCATTCGTCAGTACTTC. Translation: CASSPGLAGIRQYF. The chain joins TRBV7-8 to TRBJ2-4, with 11 bases fitting TRBD2. Germline loops: CDR1 SGHVS, CDR2 FQNEAQ. The CDR3 runs to 14 residues. The V and J ends lost 5 bases and 12 bases, in that order; junction bases with no gene match: 9.

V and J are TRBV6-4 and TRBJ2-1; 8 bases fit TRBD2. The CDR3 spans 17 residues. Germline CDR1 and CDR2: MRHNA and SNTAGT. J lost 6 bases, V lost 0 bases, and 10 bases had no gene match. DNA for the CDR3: TGTGCCAGCAGTGACTCGTCCGGGAGGGGGTTGATCAATGAGCAGTTCTTC. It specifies CASSDSSGRGLINEQFF.

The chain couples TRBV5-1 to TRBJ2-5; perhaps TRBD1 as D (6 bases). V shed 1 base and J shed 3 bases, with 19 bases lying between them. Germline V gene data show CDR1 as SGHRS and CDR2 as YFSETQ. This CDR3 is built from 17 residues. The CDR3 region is CASSLFLGTLTEETQYF. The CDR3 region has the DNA TGCGCCAGCAGCTTGTTCCTGGGGACACTAACCGAAGAGACCCAGTACTTC.

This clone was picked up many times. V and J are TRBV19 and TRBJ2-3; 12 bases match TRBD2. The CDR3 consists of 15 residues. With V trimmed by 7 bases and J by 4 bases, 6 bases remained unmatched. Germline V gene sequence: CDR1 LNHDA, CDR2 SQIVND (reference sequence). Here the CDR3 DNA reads TGTGCCAGTACCATCGGACTAGCGGGATCAGATACGCAGTATTTT. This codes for CASTIGLAGSDTQYF. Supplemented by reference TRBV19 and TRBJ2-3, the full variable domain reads DGGITQSPKYLFRKEGQNVTLSCEQNLNHDAMYWYRQDPGQGLRLIYYSQIVNDFQKGDIAEGYSVSREKKESFPLTVTSAQKNPTAFYLCASTIGLAGSDTQYFGPGTRLTVL.

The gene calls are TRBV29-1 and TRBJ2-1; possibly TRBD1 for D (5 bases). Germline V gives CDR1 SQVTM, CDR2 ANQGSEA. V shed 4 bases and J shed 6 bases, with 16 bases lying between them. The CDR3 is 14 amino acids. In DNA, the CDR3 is TGCAGCGTTGCGTCGCAGGGAAAAATCAATGAGCAGTTCTTC. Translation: CSVASQGKINEQFF.

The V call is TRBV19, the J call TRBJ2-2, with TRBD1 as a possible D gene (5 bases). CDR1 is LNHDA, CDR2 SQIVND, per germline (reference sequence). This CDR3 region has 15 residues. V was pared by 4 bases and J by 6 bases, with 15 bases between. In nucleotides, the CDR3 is TGTGCCAGTAGTACTGACAGCCCCTCTGCCGGGGAGCTGTTTTTT. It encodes CASSTDSPSAGELFF.

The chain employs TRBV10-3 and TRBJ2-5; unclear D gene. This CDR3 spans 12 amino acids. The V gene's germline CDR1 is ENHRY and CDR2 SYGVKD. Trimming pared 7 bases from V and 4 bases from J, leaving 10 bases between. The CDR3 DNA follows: TGTGCCATCAAGACCTCAGGAGAGACCCAGTACTTC. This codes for CAIKTSGETQYF.

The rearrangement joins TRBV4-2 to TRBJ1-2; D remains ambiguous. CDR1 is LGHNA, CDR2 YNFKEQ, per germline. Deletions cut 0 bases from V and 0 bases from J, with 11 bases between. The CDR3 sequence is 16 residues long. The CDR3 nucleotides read TGTGCCAGCAGCCAAGAAAGCGGCGGAGCTAACTATGGCTACACCTTC. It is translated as CASSQESGGANYGYTF.

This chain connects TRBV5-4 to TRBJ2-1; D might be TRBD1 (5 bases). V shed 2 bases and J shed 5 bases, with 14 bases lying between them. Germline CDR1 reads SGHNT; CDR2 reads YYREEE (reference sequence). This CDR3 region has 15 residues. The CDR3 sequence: CASSFSIGDNNEQFF. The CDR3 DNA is TGTGCCAGCAGCTTTTCTATAGGGGATAACAATGAGCAGTTCTTC. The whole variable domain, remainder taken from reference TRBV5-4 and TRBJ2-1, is ETGVTQSPTHLIKTRGQQVTLRCSSQSGHNTVSWYQQALGQGPQFIFQYYREEENGRGNFPPRFSGLQFPNYSSELNVNALELDDSALYLCASSFSIGDNNEQFFGPGTRLTVL.

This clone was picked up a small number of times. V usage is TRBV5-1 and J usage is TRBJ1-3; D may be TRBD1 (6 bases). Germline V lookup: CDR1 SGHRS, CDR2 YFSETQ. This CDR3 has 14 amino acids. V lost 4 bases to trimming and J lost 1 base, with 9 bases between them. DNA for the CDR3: TGCGCCAGCAGCCCGGGACAATCTGGAAACACCATATATTTT. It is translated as CASSPGQSGNTIYF.

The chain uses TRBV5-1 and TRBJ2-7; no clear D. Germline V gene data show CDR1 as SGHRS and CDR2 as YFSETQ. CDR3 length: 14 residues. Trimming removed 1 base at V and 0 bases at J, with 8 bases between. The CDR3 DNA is TGCGCCAGCAGCTTGACGGTTAGCTCCTACGAGCAGTACTTC. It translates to CASSLTVSSYEQYF.

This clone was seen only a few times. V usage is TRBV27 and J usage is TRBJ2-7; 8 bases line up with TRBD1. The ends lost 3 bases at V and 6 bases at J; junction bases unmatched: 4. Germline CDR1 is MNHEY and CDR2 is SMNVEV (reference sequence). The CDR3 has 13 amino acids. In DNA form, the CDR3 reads TGTGCCAGCAGTTTCGACAGGGGTTCCGAGCAGTACTTC. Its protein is CASSFDRGSEQYF.

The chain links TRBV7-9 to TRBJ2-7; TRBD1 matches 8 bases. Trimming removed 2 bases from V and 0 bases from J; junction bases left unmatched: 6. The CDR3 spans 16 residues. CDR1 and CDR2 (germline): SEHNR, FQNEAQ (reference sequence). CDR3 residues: CASSLKGQGASYEQYF. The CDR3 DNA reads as TGTGCCAGCAGCTTAAAAGGGCAGGGGGCCTCCTACGAGCAGTACTTC.

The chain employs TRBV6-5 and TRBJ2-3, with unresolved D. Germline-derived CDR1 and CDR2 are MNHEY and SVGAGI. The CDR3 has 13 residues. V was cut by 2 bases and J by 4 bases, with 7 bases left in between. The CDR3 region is CASSYIHSDTQYF. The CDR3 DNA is TGTGCCAGCAGTTACATCCACTCAGATACGCAGTATTTT.

The CDR3 protein is CASSERQGDNSPLHF. CDR3 bases: TGTGCCAGCAGTGAACGACAGGGTGATAATTCACCCCTCCACTTT. V gene TRBV6-1 combines with J gene TRBJ1-6, with 7 bases fitting TRBD1. From germline, CDR1 is MNHNS and CDR2 SASEGT. Losses at the gene ends were 2 bases for V and 5 bases for J; bases not matched to a gene: 3. CDR3 size: 15 residues.

The CDR3: CSVVRTGGALSGYTF. CDR3 coding DNA: TGCAGCGTTGTTCGGACAGGGGGCGCCTTGAGCGGCTACACCTTC. This chain joins TRBV29-1 and TRBJ1-2, with 11 bases matching TRBD1. From germline, CDR1 is SQVTM and CDR2 ANQGSEA. V trimming: 4 bases; J trimming: 8 bases; junction bases outside the gene matches: 12. This CDR3 has 15 amino acids.

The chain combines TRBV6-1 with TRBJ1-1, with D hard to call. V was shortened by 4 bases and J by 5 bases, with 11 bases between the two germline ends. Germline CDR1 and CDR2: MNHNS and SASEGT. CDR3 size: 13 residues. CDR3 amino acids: CASSVRYETEAFF. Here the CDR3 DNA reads TGTGCCAGCAGTGTTCGATATGAGACTGAAGCTTTCTTT.

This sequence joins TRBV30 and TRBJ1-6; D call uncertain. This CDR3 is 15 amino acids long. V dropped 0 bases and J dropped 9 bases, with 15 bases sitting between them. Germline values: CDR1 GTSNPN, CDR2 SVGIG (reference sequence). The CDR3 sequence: CAWSVMVGRGSPLHF. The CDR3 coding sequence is TGTGCCTGGAGTGTAATGGTCGGCCGGGGTTCACCCCTCCACTTT. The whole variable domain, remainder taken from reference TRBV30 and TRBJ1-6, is SQTIHQWPATLVQPVGSPLSLECTVEGTSNPNLYWYRQAAGRGLQLLFYSVGIGQISSEVPQNLSASRPQDRQFILSSKKLLLSDSGFYLCAWSVMVGRGSPLHFGNGTRLTVT.

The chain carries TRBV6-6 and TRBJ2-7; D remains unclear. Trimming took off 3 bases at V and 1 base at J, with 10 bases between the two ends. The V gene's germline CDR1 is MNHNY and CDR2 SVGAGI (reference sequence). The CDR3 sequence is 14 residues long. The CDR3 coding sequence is TGTGCCAGCAGTTATAGTCCGTCGTCCTACGAGCAGTACTTC. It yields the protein CASSYSPSSYEQYF.

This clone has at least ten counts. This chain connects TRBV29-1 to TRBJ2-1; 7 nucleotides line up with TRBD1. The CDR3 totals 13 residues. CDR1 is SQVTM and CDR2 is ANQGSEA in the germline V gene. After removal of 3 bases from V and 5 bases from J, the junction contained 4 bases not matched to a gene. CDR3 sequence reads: CSVDRGTDNEQFF. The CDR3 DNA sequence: TGCAGCGTTGACAGGGGGACAGACAATGAGCAGTTCTTC.

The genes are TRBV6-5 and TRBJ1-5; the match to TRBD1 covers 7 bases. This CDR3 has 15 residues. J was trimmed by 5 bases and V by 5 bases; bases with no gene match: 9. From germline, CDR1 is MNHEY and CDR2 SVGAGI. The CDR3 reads CASSPDREWHQPQHF. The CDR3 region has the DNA TGTGCCAGCAGTCCCGACAGGGAATGGCATCAGCCCCAGCATTTT.

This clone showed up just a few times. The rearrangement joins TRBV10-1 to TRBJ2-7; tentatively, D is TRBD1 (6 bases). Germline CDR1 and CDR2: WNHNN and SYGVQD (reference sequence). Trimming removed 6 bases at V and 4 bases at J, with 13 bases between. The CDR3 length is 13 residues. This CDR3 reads CASRRTGLYEQYF. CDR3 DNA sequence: TGCGCCAGCAGACGCACAGGGCTGTACGAGCAGTACTTC.

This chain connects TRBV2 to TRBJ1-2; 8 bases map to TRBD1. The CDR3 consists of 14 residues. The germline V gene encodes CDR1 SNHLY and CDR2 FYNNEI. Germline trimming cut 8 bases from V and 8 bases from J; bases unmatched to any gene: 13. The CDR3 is CASGGQGRLGGYTF. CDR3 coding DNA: TGTGCCAGCGGAGGACAGGGCCGATTAGGGGGCTACACCTTC. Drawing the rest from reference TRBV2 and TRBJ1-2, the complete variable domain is EPEVTQTPSHQVTQMGQEVILRCVPISNHLYFYWYRQILGQKVEFLVSFYNNEISEKSEIFDDQFSVERPDGSNFTLKIRSTKLEDSAMYFCASGGQGRLGGYTFGSGTRLTVV.

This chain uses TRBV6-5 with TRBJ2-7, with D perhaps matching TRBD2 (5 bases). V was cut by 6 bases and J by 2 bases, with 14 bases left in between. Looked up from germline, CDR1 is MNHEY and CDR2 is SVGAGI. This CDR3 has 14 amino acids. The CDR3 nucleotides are TGTGCCAGCAGAACCGGGGAAGGGCCCTACGAGCAGTACTTC. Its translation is CASRTGEGPYEQYF.

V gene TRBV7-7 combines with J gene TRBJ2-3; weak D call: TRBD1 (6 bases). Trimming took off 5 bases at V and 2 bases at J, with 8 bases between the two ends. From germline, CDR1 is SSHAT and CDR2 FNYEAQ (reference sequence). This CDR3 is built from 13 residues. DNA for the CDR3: TGTGCCAGCAGCCGGGACATCACAGATACGCAGTATTTT. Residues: CASSRDITDTQYF.